The 27 T cell receptor beta chains below were found in one sample sequenced in a study of response to subunit inactivated influenza vaccine. In TCRdb, the RT-PCR reads were re-called with MiXCR into one record per CDR3 protein. The repertoire holds 800,000 to 1,000,000 distinct CDR3 sequences, with around 21% as singletons. The sample consisted of PBMCs from blood, taken around 5 days after vaccination. All receptors derive from a man aged 50-60 years who received an inactivated influenza vaccine.

This clonotype has more than one count but fewer than ten. The V gene is TRBV2, the J gene TRBJ2-7; 7 nucleotides agree with TRBD2. The CDR3 runs to 16 residues. J gave up 9 bases and V 7 bases, and 21 bases lay outside the gene matches. Germline CDR1 is SNHLY and CDR2 is FYNNEI. CDR3 protein: CASTASSPTTTSVQYF. The CDR3 bases are TGTGCCAGCACGGCCAGCAGTCCGACAACAACTAGCGTGCAGTACTTC.

The rearrangement links TRBV28 to TRBJ2-2; D possibly corresponds to TRBD1 (8 bases). CDR1 and CDR2 (germline): MDHEN, SYDVKM. V was clipped by 5 bases and J by 3 bases, with 25 bases between them. The CDR3 length is 19 residues. The CDR3: CASSGQGGWIGGYTGELFF. CDR3 in DNA: TGTGCCAGCAGTGGACAGGGCGGTTGGATCGGGGGGTACACCGGGGAGCTGTTTTTT.

This clonotype has only a few counts. The CDR3 loop is CASNEDRANTEAFF. In nucleotides, the CDR3 is TGTGCCAGCAACGAGGACAGGGCCAACACTGAAGCTTTCTTT. The chain employs TRBV6-1 and TRBJ1-1; 8 nucleotides agree with TRBD1. The CDR3 consists of 14 residues. Germline V CDR1 and CDR2: MNHNS, SASEGT. Trimming at V came to 7 bases and at J to 2 bases, leaving 6 bases not matched to a gene.

This clonotype was recorded a few times. This chain links TRBV18 with TRBJ2-2, with 7 bases identical to TRBD1. The CDR3 length is 17 residues. Germline CDR1 and CDR2: KGHSH and LQKENI. Germline trimming cut 0 bases from V and 6 bases from J; bases unmatched to any gene: 10. The CDR3 sequence: CASSPPKTGLTAGELFF. CDR3 in DNA: TGTGCCAGCTCACCACCGAAGACAGGGTTAACCGCCGGGGAGCTGTTTTTT.

The chain carries TRBV28 and TRBJ2-7, with 7 bases identical to TRBD2. The V gene end was trimmed by 6 bases and the J gene end by 7 bases; junction bases not matched to a gene: 12. The CDR3 has 14 residues. Germline V gene lookup returns CDR1 MDHEN and CDR2 SYDVKM. CDR3 sequence (DNA): TGTGCCAGCAGGACCCGGGACTACCTTTCGGAGCAGTACTTC. Translating it yields CASRTRDYLSEQYF.

This clonotype was seen more than once but under ten times. This chain links TRBV6-1 with TRBJ2-7; either TRBD1 or TRBD2 may supply D (6 bases each). CDR1 is MNHNS, CDR2 SASEGT, per germline. The CDR3 length is 15 residues. V lost 5 bases and J lost 0, with 14 bases in between. CDR3 in amino acids: CASSPGWGASYEQYF. The CDR3, as DNA: TGTGCCAGCAGTCCCGGGTGGGGGGCCTCCTACGAGCAGTACTTC.

The chain has TRBV5-5 and TRBJ2-4; D could derive from TRBD1 or TRBD2 (5 bases each). The CDR3 sequence is 13 residues long. V was pared by 4 bases and J by 6 bases, with 11 bases between. CDR1 and CDR2 from the germline V gene are SGHKS and YYEKEE (reference sequence). The CDR3 DNA follows: TGTGCCAGCAGCCCCGATGGGGGAAACATTCAGTACTTC. Protein sequence: CASSPDGGNIQYF.

The chain has TRBV4-2 and TRBJ2-2; D is ambiguous. The germline CDR1 and CDR2 sequences are LGHNA and YNFKEQ. The V end was cut by 1 base, the J end by 0 bases, with 9 bases between. The CDR3 spans 16 residues. CDR3 DNA sequence: TGTGCCAGCAGCCAAGTTGGGCAGACGAACACCGGGGAGCTGTTTTTT. Translation: CASSQVGQTNTGELFF.

The rearrangement links TRBV3-1 to TRBJ2-1, with D perhaps matching TRBD2 (5 bases). The CDR3 spans 15 residues. Germline V lookup: CDR1 LGHDT, CDR2 YNNKEL (reference sequence). Trimming removed 1 base at V and 4 bases at J, with 11 bases between. CDR3 in DNA: TGTGCCAGCAGCCAAGGGGTGGGCGGGTACAATGAGCAGTTCTTC. The encoded protein is CASSQGVGGYNEQFF.

This chain uses TRBV20-1 with TRBJ1-1; perhaps TRBD1 as D (5 bases). Trimming removed 0 bases from V and 4 bases from J, with 12 bases in between. Germline assignment: CDR1 DFQATT and CDR2 SNEGSKA (reference sequence). The CDR3 loop spans 14 amino acids. The CDR3, as DNA: TGCAGTGCTAGAGATGTCAGGGTGATCACTGAAGCTTTCTTT. Its protein product is CSARDVRVITEAFF.

The chain joins TRBV5-1 to TRBJ2-3; tentative D call: TRBD1 (5 bases). In germline, CDR1 is SGHRS, CDR2 YFSETQ. Trimming removed 2 bases at V and 1 base at J, with 8 bases between. The CDR3 is 14 residues long. The CDR3 DNA reads TGCGCCAGCAGCTTTGACAGAGGCACAGATACGCAGTATTTT. Its translation: CASSFDRGTDTQYF. Full variable domain (remainder filled in from reference TRBV5-1 and TRBJ2-3): KAGVTQTPRYLIKTRGQQVTLSCSPISGHRSVSWYQQTPGQGLQFLFEYFSETQRNKGNFPGRFSGRQFSNSRSEMNVSTLELGDSALYLCASSFDRGTDTQYFGPGTRLTVL.

The rearrangement links TRBV20-1 to TRBJ2-5, with D possibly matching TRBD2 (6 bases). The germline V and J ends were trimmed by 6 bases and 1 base, with 18 bases remaining between them. Germline-derived CDR1 and CDR2 are DFQATT and SNEGSKA (reference sequence). The CDR3 consists of 15 residues. The CDR3 sequence: CSAPKIGGGQETQYF. The CDR3 DNA is TGCAGTGCCCCTAAGATCGGGGGAGGCCAAGAGACCCAGTACTTC.

This clonotype has only a few counts. V usage is TRBV6-5 and J usage is TRBJ2-1; D might be TRBD2 (6 bases). CDR1 and CDR2 from the germline V gene are MNHEY and SVGAGI. This CDR3 contains 15 residues. The V end was cut by 4 bases, the J end by 6 bases, with 16 bases between. This chain's CDR3 is CASSFSGLGANEQFF. CDR3 DNA: TGTGCCAGCAGTTTTAGCGGTTTGGGTGCCAATGAGCAGTTCTTC.

This clonotype was counted between two and nine times. V and J are TRBV20-1 and TRBJ2-7; D call uncertain. Per the germline V gene, CDR1 is DFQATT and CDR2 is SNEGSKA (reference sequence). The V end lost 0 bases, the J end lost 2 bases, and 17 bases lay between the germline ends. This CDR3 comprises 16 residues. CDR3 DNA sequence: TGCAGTGCTAGAGATTTCTTGTCCACTGGGACCTACGAGCAGTACTTC. This gives the protein CSARDFLSTGTYEQYF.

The CDR3 loop reads CASSAQPVGAGETQYF. The CDR3 DNA reads TGTGCCAGCAGCGCCCAGCCGGTGGGGGCGGGAGAGACCCAGTACTTC. The rearrangement links TRBV7-8 to TRBJ2-5; D is possibly TRBD1 (6 bases). The CDR3 extends over 16 amino acids. Germline lookup yields CDR1 SGHVS and CDR2 FQNEAQ. Trimming pared 5 bases from V and 4 bases from J, leaving 20 bases between.

The rearrangement uses TRBV20-1 and TRBJ2-5; a weak D match, TRBD2 (6 bases). V was cut by 1 base and J by 5 bases, with 17 bases left in between. This CDR3 region has 15 residues. Germline CDR1 DFQATT, CDR2 SNEGSKA (reference sequence). CDR3 amino acids: CSARGGRGLLETQYF. In DNA, the CDR3 is TGCAGTGCTAGAGGCGGGCGGGGTTTGTTGGAGACCCAGTACTTC.

The chain has TRBV7-3 and TRBJ2-5; 9 bases match TRBD2. V shed 2 bases and J 13 bases; nucleotides not matched to a gene: 8. Germline V gene sequence: CDR1 SGHTA, CDR2 FQGTGA. The CDR3 runs to 13 residues. Here the CDR3 reads CASSLEGAGLAYF. CDR3 sequence (DNA): TGTGCCAGCAGCTTAGAAGGGGCGGGACTAGCGTACTTC.

This clonotype was found many times. The chain links TRBV12-3 or TRBV12-4 to TRBJ2-7; 9 bases line up with TRBD1. Trimming removed 5 bases from V and 5 bases from J; junction bases left unmatched: 7. The CDR3 contains 14 residues. The DNA for the CDR3 is TGTGCCAGCAGTCCTTCGGGACAGGGAGACGAGCAGTACTTC. It yields the protein CASSPSGQGDEQYF.

The genes are TRBV6-1 and TRBJ2-7; 9 nucleotides line up with TRBD1. The CDR3 runs 13 residues. J was trimmed by 4 bases and V by 7 bases; bases with no gene match: 5. From germline, CDR1 is MNHNS and CDR2 SASEGT. CDR3 residues: CASKRQGVYEQYF. In DNA, the CDR3 is TGTGCCAGCAAAAGACAGGGGGTTTACGAGCAGTACTTC.

V and J are TRBV20-1 and TRBJ2-2; 12 nucleotides line up with TRBD2. The CDR3 totals 13 residues. Unmatched junction bases numbered 0, after V lost 4 bases and J lost 6 bases. Germline CDR1 is DFQATT and CDR2 is SNEGSKA (reference sequence). CDR3 protein: CSATSGRAGELFF. The CDR3 nucleotides are TGCAGTGCTACTAGCGGGAGGGCCGGGGAGCTGTTTTTT.

The chain is built from TRBV12-3 or TRBV12-4 and TRBJ2-3, with D possibly being TRBD1 or TRBD2 (5 bases each). The V gene lost 3 bases and the J gene lost 4 bases, with 11 bases spanning the gap. The CDR3 contains 14 residues. The CDR3 nucleotides are TGTGCCAGCAGTTTGGGGACCCCGGCAGATACGCAGTATTTT. Protein: CASSLGTPADTQYF.

This clonotype turned up a few times. V is TRBV6-1 and J is TRBJ2-1, with D unresolved. V was clipped by 3 bases and J by 6 bases, with 9 bases between them. The CDR3 is 13 residues long. The germline CDR1 and CDR2 sequences are MNHNS and SASEGT. CDR3 protein: CASSDAAINEQFF. The CDR3 DNA reads TGTGCCAGCAGTGATGCAGCAATCAATGAGCAGTTCTTC.

This clonotype was picked up a small number of times. J is TRBJ2-2 and V is TRBV5-1, with D uncertain. The CDR3 covers 15 residues. Germline V gene lookup returns CDR1 SGHRS and CDR2 YFSETQ. V was cut by 0 bases and J by 0 bases, with 6 bases left in between. CDR3 protein: CASSLVTPNTGELFF. DNA of the CDR3: TGCGCCAGCAGCTTGGTTACACCGAACACCGGGGAGCTGTTTTTT.

The chain joins TRBV3-1 to TRBJ2-5; 12 positions agree with TRBD2. The J segment lost 6 bases and the V segment lost 1 base, leaving 6 bases of the junction unmatched. Germline CDR1 is LGHDT and CDR2 is YNNKEL (reference sequence). The CDR3 covers 16 residues. The CDR3 sequence is CASSQAPSGGVKTQYF. The DNA of the CDR3 is TGTGCCAGCAGCCAAGCGCCTAGCGGGGGGGTTAAGACCCAGTACTTC.

The J gene is TRBJ1-1, the V gene TRBV4-3, with 9 bases aligning to TRBD1. The germline CDR1 and CDR2 sequences are LGHNA and YSLEER. V was clipped by 0 bases and J by 5 bases; unmatched bases: 10. CDR3 length: 17 residues. CDR3 in DNA: TGCGCCAGCAGCCAAGAGCTCCTCGACAGGGGGAGGACTGAAGCTTTCTTT. Residues: CASSQELLDRGRTEAFF.

The chain couples TRBV6-1 to TRBJ2-1, with D maybe TRBD1 (5 bases). Per the germline V gene, CDR1 is MNHNS and CDR2 is SASEGT. With 5 bases removed from V and 5 bases from J, the gap between germline ends came to 10 bases. CDR3 length equals 13 residues. The DNA for the CDR3 is TGTGCCAGCAGTCCACAGGTCAACAATGAGCAGTTCTTC. This translates into CASSPQVNNEQFF.

This chain connects TRBV5-6 to TRBJ2-3, with D possibly TRBD1 on 6 matching bases. The CDR3 sequence is 15 residues long. Germline CDR1 SGHDT, CDR2 YYEEEE. V was trimmed by 4 bases and J by 4 bases, leaving 16 bases between them. The CDR3, as DNA: TGTGCCAGCAGCACCGGGAACAGGGCAGCAGATACGCAGTATTTT. This codes for CASSTGNRAADTQYF.